This TCR beta chain was sequenced for a study of blood T cell repertoires in COVID-19. Sequencing was performed with immunoSEQ multiplex PCR; in TCRdb, only in-frame clones are kept and a portion is missing. This sample has roughly 200,000 clones, with approximately 90% found just once. In its sample, this clone was seen once. This TCR was recovered from a woman aged 18-29 years who had recovered from COVID-19. Sample: peripheral blood.

This chain's CDR3 is CATSRERGGNQPQHF. The CDR3 coding sequence is TGTGCCACCAGCAGAGAACGGGGGGGCAATCAGCCCCAGCATTTT. The rearrangement uses TRBV15 and TRBJ1-5; TRBD1 might be the D (5 bases). From germline, CDR1 is LNHNV and CDR2 YYDKDF (reference sequence). The CDR3 totals 15 residues. V was cut by 0 bases and J by 2 bases, with 8 bases left in between.